A single sample is the source of the 19 T cell receptor beta chains below, sequenced in a study of sequential checkpoint blockade in melanoma. Treatment indicated: randomized to nivolumab then ipilimumab (arm A) or the reverse (arm B). Measured with immunoSEQ multiplex PCR; TCRdb has only the in-frame clones, and not every one. The sample shows 20,000 to 25,000 clones, 82% of them seen only once. Sequenced here: CD8+ T cells sorted from blood (inferred from file names), sampled from a patient given nivolumab and ipilimumab in sequence. The receptors stem from a human donor with melanoma.

V gene TRBV19 combines with J gene TRBJ1-2; TRBD1 might be the D (5 bases). V was trimmed by 4 bases and J by 7 bases, leaving 10 bases between them. Germline CDR1 and CDR2: LNHDA and SQIVND (reference sequence). The CDR3 totals 12 residues. CDR3 sequence (DNA): TGTGCCAGTAGTAGGACATTGGGTGGCTACACCTTC. Translation gives CASSRTLGGYTF.

The V call is TRBV7-9, the J call TRBJ1-2, with D possibly TRBD1 on 6 matching bases. With 3 bases removed from V and 2 bases from J, the gap between germline ends came to 13 bases. This CDR3 comprises 15 residues. Germline lookup yields CDR1 SEHNR and CDR2 FQNEAQ (reference sequence). CDR3 nucleotide sequence: TGTGCCAGCAGCTTGGAGAAAACAGGGAACTATGGCTACACCTTC. It yields the protein CASSLEKTGNYGYTF.

This clone was detected a few times. V is TRBV9 and J is TRBJ2-1; 8 bases are shared with TRBD1. The CDR3 runs to 15 residues. Germline loops: CDR1 SGDLS, CDR2 YYNGEE. J gave up 3 bases and V 1 base, and 3 bases lay outside the gene matches. The CDR3 loop reads CASSVTGQVYNEQFF. The CDR3 coding sequence is TGTGCCAGCAGCGTAACGGGACAGGTCTACAATGAGCAGTTCTTC.

The J gene is TRBJ2-2, the V gene TRBV11-3; 7 nucleotides align to TRBD1. V dropped 1 base and J dropped 1; count of bases not matched to a gene: 0. From germline, CDR1 is SGHNT and CDR2 YENEEA. The CDR3 spans 15 residues. This CDR3 reads CASSLGQGNTGELFF. The CDR3, as DNA: TGTGCCAGCAGCTTAGGACAGGGGAACACCGGGGAGCTGTTTTTT.

V usage is TRBV5-4 and J usage is TRBJ2-7; 8 bases are a match to TRBD2. This CDR3 has 16 amino acids. Germline V lookup: CDR1 SGHNT, CDR2 YYREEE (reference sequence). J lost 1 base, V lost 0 bases, and 6 bases had no gene match. This chain's CDR3 is CASSLGGLAGSYEQYF. As DNA, the CDR3 is TGTGCCAGCAGCTTGGGGGGTCTAGCGGGTTCCTACGAGCAGTACTTC.

This rearrangement joins TRBV5-6 to TRBJ2-5, with D possibly being TRBD1 (6 bases). The CDR3 sequence is 14 residues long. Germline assignment: CDR1 SGHDT and CDR2 YYEEEE. The V gene lost 5 bases and the J gene lost 5 bases, with 16 bases spanning the gap. Here the CDR3 reads CASSFSTGWETQYF. In nucleotides, the CDR3 is TGTGCCAGCAGTTTCTCGACAGGTTGGGAGACCCAGTACTTC.

This clone was observed a few times. The CDR3: CAWSVRERETQYF. The DNA for the CDR3 is TGTGCCTGGAGTGTACGGGAGCGAGAGACCCAGTACTTC. V gene TRBV30 combines with J gene TRBJ2-5; TRBD2 might be the D (6 bases). Deletions cut 0 bases from V and 4 bases from J, with 9 bases between. CDR1 is GTSNPN, CDR2 SVGIG, per germline (reference sequence). This CDR3 comprises 13 residues.

The chain couples TRBV28 to TRBJ2-7, with 8 bases that match TRBD1. This CDR3 has 14 amino acids. V gave up 0 bases and J gave up 7 bases; unmatched junction bases: 5. Germline CDR1 MDHEN, CDR2 SYDVKM. The CDR3 is CASSLWQGAGEQYF. The CDR3 DNA reads as TGTGCCAGCAGTTTATGGCAGGGGGCAGGGGAGCAGTACTTC.

The chain has TRBV9 and TRBJ2-7, with a weak D call TRBD2 (6 bases). CDR3 length: 14 residues. Per the germline V gene, CDR1 is SGDLS and CDR2 is YYNGEE. The V gene lost 4 bases and the J gene lost 2 bases, with 13 bases spanning the gap. The CDR3 reads CASSPRDDPYEQYF. The CDR3 nucleotides read TGTGCCAGCAGCCCGCGGGACGATCCCTACGAGCAGTACTTC.

The J gene is TRBJ2-3, the V gene TRBV30; D is unclear. Germline V gene lookup returns CDR1 GTSNPN and CDR2 SVGIG (reference sequence). Trimming pared 2 bases from V and 3 bases from J, leaving 9 bases between. This CDR3 has 13 amino acids. The CDR3 DNA is TGTGCCTGGAGTCCCACCGGGACAGATACGCAGTATTTT. Its translation: CAWSPTGTDTQYF.

The chain employs TRBV2 and TRBJ2-2; 7 bases are shared with TRBD2. The CDR3 has 19 amino acids. Germline V gene lookup returns CDR1 SNHLY and CDR2 FYNNEI. J lost 5 bases, V lost 0 bases, and 15 bases had no gene match. In DNA form, the CDR3 reads TGTGCCAGCAGTGAAGCGCTTCGGATGGGCGGGAGTCGGACCGGGGAGCTGTTTTTT. It yields the protein CASSEALRMGGSRTGELFF.

J is TRBJ2-7 and V is TRBV30; 9 nucleotides align to TRBD1. CDR1 GTSNPN and CDR2 SVGIG come from the germline V gene (reference sequence). The CDR3 has 14 amino acids. Trimming removed 3 bases from V and 9 bases from J; junction bases left unmatched: 12. This chain's CDR3 is CAWRYGTGMSLQYF. The DNA for the CDR3 is TGTGCCTGGAGGTATGGGACAGGGATGAGTTTGCAGTACTTC.

This clone was detected a few times. The genes are TRBV18 and TRBJ2-3; D might be TRBD2 (6 bases). Germline assignment: CDR1 KGHSH and CDR2 LQKENI. The V gene lost 3 bases and the J gene lost 2 bases, with 18 bases spanning the gap. The CDR3 is 17 residues long. The CDR3 DNA sequence: TGTGCCAGCTCACCCACTGGGGGGATGTCTTTCACAGATACGCAGTATTTT. It encodes CASSPTGGMSFTDTQYF.

This sequence joins TRBV6-5 and TRBJ2-5, with 8 bases that match TRBD2. Germline V lookup: CDR1 MNHEY, CDR2 SVGAGI. After removal of 5 bases from V and 4 bases from J, the junction contained 6 bases not matched to a gene. There are 14 residues in the CDR3. The CDR3 DNA reads as TGTGCCAGCAGTACCCCGGGGGGGCGAGAGACCCAGTACTTC. This codes for CASSTPGGRETQYF.

The genes are TRBV28 and TRBJ2-3, with a possible D match to TRBD1 (5 bases). Trimming removed 5 bases from V and 0 bases from J, with 12 bases in between. Germline CDR1 reads MDHEN; CDR2 reads SYDVKM. This CDR3 spans 15 amino acids. The CDR3 region has the DNA TGTGCCAGCAGTACCAGGGCGGCTAGCACAGATACGCAGTATTTT. Its translation: CASSTRAASTDTQYF.

V is TRBV5-6 and J is TRBJ2-2; 8 bases agree with TRBD2. The ends lost 6 bases at V and 7 bases at J; junction bases unmatched: 8. Germline CDR1 reads SGHDT; CDR2 reads YYEEEE. The CDR3 is 14 amino acids. The CDR3 bases are TGTGCCAGCACGGAAGCGGGAGCGATCGGGGAGCTGTTTTTT. Amino acid sequence: CASTEAGAIGELFF. Together with reference TRBV5-6 and TRBJ2-2, the CDR3 gives the full variable domain: DAGVTQSPTHLIKTRGQQVTLRCSPKSGHDTVSWYQQALGQGPQFIFQYYEEEERQRGNFPDRFSGHQFPNYSSELNVNALLLGDSALYLCASTEAGAIGELFFGEGSRLTVL.

V and J are TRBV6-1 and TRBJ2-5; TRBD2 agrees at 8 bases. The CDR3 covers 13 residues. V shed 7 bases and J 5 bases; nucleotides not matched to a gene: 6. CDR1 is MNHNS and CDR2 is SASEGT in the germline V gene. The CDR3 sequence is CASNRGGSETQYF. In DNA form, the CDR3 reads TGTGCCAGCAACCGGGGGGGGTCGGAGACCCAGTACTTC.

The rearrangement joins TRBV18 to TRBJ2-7; no definite D call. The germline V gene has CDR1 KGHSH and CDR2 LQKENI. Trimming removed 1 base at V and 4 bases at J, with 8 bases between. The CDR3 has 13 residues. CDR3 nucleotides: TGTGCCAGCTCACCACGCCTAGAGTACGAGCAGTACTTC. Amino acid sequence: CASSPRLEYEQYF.

The rearrangement links TRBV19 to TRBJ2-2; D is undetermined. Trimming shortened V by 6 bases and J by 1 base, and 6 bases separated the two germline ends. Per germline, CDR1 LNHDA and CDR2 SQIVND (reference sequence). CDR3 size: 13 residues. The CDR3 here is CASREMNTGELFF. The CDR3 DNA reads TGTGCCAGTAGGGAGATGAACACCGGGGAGCTGTTTTTT.